Reported below is one T cell receptor beta chain. The sample belongs to a study of blood T cell repertoires in COVID-19. Study summary: The United States, Italy and Spain supplied acute and convalescent COVID-19 samples.

In the authors' methods: Counts of nucleated cells, estimated from reference gene primer amplification, were obtained. Assay used: immunoSEQ multiplex PCR; TCRdb lists only in-frame clones, some missing. V and J calls plus clone size are reproduced from that table; the DNA served to infer D and trimming. The sample shows about 200,000 clones, 84% of them seen only once. The origin of this receptor is a human donor in a cohort sampled during active COVID-19. The sequenced material came from peripheral blood.

The CDR3 DNA reads TGTGCCAGCAATATCGGGAGCAGCGGCGAGCAGTACTTC. It encodes CASNIGSSGEQYF. The V and J genes are TRBV7-9 and TRBJ2-7; D is possibly TRBD2 (6 bases). The V and J ends lost 7 bases and 6 bases respectively, with 16 bases between them. The CDR3 has 13 amino acids. Germline CDR1 is SEHNR and CDR2 is FQNEAQ (reference sequence). Using reference TRBV7-9 and TRBJ2-7 for the parts outside the CDR3, the full variable domain is DTGVSQNPRHKITKRGQNVTFRCDPISEHNRLYWYRQTLGQGPEFLTYFQNEAQLEKSRLLSDRFSAERPKGSFSTLEIQRTEQGDSAMYLCASNIGSSGEQYFGPGTRLTVT.